Listed here is a single TCR beta chain. This record belongs to a study of T-cell reconstitution after alpha-beta-depleted transplantation in children. During its preparation, the TCRbeta library received unique molecular identifiers. One entry per CDR3 protein, called by TCRdb with MiXCR from the PCR reads. The data show about 400,000 distinct CDR3 sequences, roughly 20% seen once. The germline V and J ends were trimmed by 0 bases and 0 bases, with 17 bases remaining between them. CDR3 size: 18 residues. The germline V gene encodes CDR1 SQVTM and CDR2 ANQGSEA. The TCR sequence derives from a human donor who donated a stem cell graft to a child with acute myeloid leukemia. This rearrangement joins TRBV29-1 to TRBJ2-2; maybe TRBD1 (5 bases). The sequenced sample was PBMCs from the stem cell graft donor, obtained from the stem cell graft. CDR3 nucleotides: TGCAGCGTTGAAGATTGGTCAGGGCCCTTCGCGAACACCGGGGAGCTGTTTTTT. Encoded protein: CSVEDWSGPFANTGELFF.